The clone carrying this TCR beta chain appeared many times. What it recognizes is unknown. TCRbeta library preparation incorporated unique molecular identifiers. TCRdb re-analysed the PCR reads in MiXCR, keeping a single row per CDR3 protein. This sample has 750,000 to 950,000 distinct CDR3 sequences; about 15% occur once, and the top ten carry roughly 4.8%. The V segment lost 4 bases and the J segment 13 bases; nucleotides outside the gene matches: 10. Germline loops: CDR1 SGHVS, CDR2 FQNEAQ. The CDR3 length is 13 residues. The entry originates in a study of T-cell reconstitution after alpha-beta-depleted transplantation in children. Findings and caveats of the study: Surviving recipient cells, namely T cells and thymic progenitors, were the source of high day-60 TCRbeta diversity in some patients. Alpha-beta T cells present about two months after transplant were reported to originate from several hundred expanded graft clones. Newly generated T cells supplied most T-cell counts and diversity one year post-transplant.

V usage is TRBV7-8 and J usage is TRBJ2-1; TRBD2 agrees at 7 bases. The receptor's source is a male patient under 18 who had a stem cell transplant for acute lymphoblastic leukemia, so the T cells may come from the graft donor. Material: PBMCs, mostly from graft donor cells, obtained 360 days after TCRalphabeta/CD19-depleted stem cell transplant. The chain's CDR3 is CASSWDTGTTQFF. The DNA of the CDR3 is TGTGCCAGCAGCTGGGATACCGGGACTACTCAGTTCTTC.